This T cell receptor (beta chain) was captured by sequencing in a study of cytomegalovirus exposure and HLA in healthy donors. The PCR used 60 Vbeta and 13 Jbeta primers. Clones were sequenced by immunoSEQ multiplex PCR, and TCRdb holds only the in-frame ones, with some missing. This table has over 100,000 clones, roughly 80% appearing once. The TCR comes from a female donor in good health and CMV-seronegative. Sequencing was performed on PBMCs.

The CDR3 is CASSLDSSGGAEQYF. CDR3 coding DNA: TGTGCCAGCAGCTTGGACTCCAGCGGGGGGGCCGAGCAGTACTTC. The V and J genes are TRBV5-4 and TRBJ2-7, with 10 bases identical to TRBD2. The trim removed 0 bases at V and 6 bases at J, leaving 6 bases unmatched. Germline V CDR1 and CDR2: SGHNT, YYREEE (reference sequence). The CDR3 has 15 amino acids.